This T cell receptor beta chain originates from a study of regulatory T cells in long-lasting Graves disease. With V trimmed by 5 bases and J by 5 bases, 6 bases remained unmatched. CDR1 and CDR2 from the germline V gene are SQVTM and ANQGSEA. This CDR3 region has 13 residues. For TCR beta, libraries came from iRepertoire HTBI primers and Arm-PCR of CDR3 regions. Using its own MiXCR run on the multiplex PCR reads, TCRdb lists one record per CDR3 protein. The data show roughly 380,000 distinct CDR3 sequences, with 15% to 19% seen just once and over 20% held by the top ten. This clonotype was counted many times. Its antigen is not identified. The time point was: newly diagnosed GD, antithyroid drugs for less than 3 months. RNA from PBMCs was the source of the TCR library. Study conclusions and caveats: Persistent Graves' patients showed reduced TCR diversity versus newly diagnosed patients.

The chain recombines TRBV29-1 with TRBJ1-1; 9 bases are a match to TRBD1. Source: peripheral blood mononuclear cells (PBMCs), taken at new diagnosis, from a patient treated with antithyroid drugs. This clonotype was sampled from a female donor with Graves disease. Written as DNA, the CDR3 is TGCAGCGTTAGGAGACAGGGGGATACTGAAGCTTTCTTT. Translation: CSVRRQGDTEAFF.